This TCR beta chain came from a study of T cells in Graves' hyperthyroidism and ophthalmopathy. Overall study findings and caveats: Stable hyperthyroidism and ophthalmopathy were separated using 13 V-J signatures.

Amplified TCR beta CDR3 regions came from RNA transcripts. Using the HTBI primer set, a first-round RT-PCR was run on the TCR CDR3. Via MiXCR, TCRdb re-called the multiplex PCR reads, giving one row per CDR3 protein. The table lists hundreds of thousands of distinct CDR3 sequences, 15% to 20% of them singletons, with 15% to 20% in the top ten. V gave up 6 bases and J gave up 5 bases; unmatched junction bases: 9. Per the germline V gene, CDR1 is MDHEN and CDR2 is SYDVKM. The CDR3 runs 14 residues. Patients were excluded because of uncontrolled infection, other autoimmune disease, pregnancy or lactation. As regards this clonotype: Its antigen remains unidentified.

This chain uses TRBV28 with TRBJ2-7; 8 bases align to TRBD1. What was sequenced was blood. This receptor was obtained from a woman between 18 and 29 years old with Graves' hyperthyroidism. The CDR3 region has the DNA TGTGCCAGCAGCCCGGACAGGGAAACCCACGAGCAGTACTTC. Protein: CASSPDRETHEQYF.